This T cell receptor (beta chain) was obtained from a study of beta chain features in type 1 diabetes (dated by TCRdb to the late 2010s). Notes on the research overall: Patients and healthy donors did not differ in mean age, gender distribution, total cell number or subset yield. A total of roughly 98,000,000 sorted cells were examined across all samples, and a strong correlation was observed between cell number per subset and RNA yield. The study compared TCRB repertoires of sorted circulating CD4+ T cell subsets between recently diagnosed type 1 diabetes patients and matched healthy donors. Regulatory and stem cell-like memory subsets were obtained from only 8 patients and about eight healthy donors, while naive and central memory subsets were obtained from all 28 donors.

About this clone: Its specific antigen is unknown. Base qualities are not provided; no much larger clone lies one nucleotide away.

Each donor gave one peripheral blood draw, around 100 mL on average, collected into heparinised tubes. Naive, central memory, regulatory and stem cell-like memory CD4+ T cells were sorted on a BD FACSAria II using a panel including CD45RO, CCR7, CD25, CD127, CD95 and CD27. Purity was above 95% for every sorted population. Right away, PBMCs were isolated by Lymphoprep density gradient centrifugation and were stained directly, with no culture step. Samples were stained and sorted in pairs, with one healthy donor and one patient per experiment, so that batch effects were minimized. All of the isolated RNA was reverse transcribed with the High Capacity cDNA Reverse Transcription Kit, so expressed TCRB transcripts were sequenced. Naive, central memory and regulatory T cell samples underwent deep immunoSEQ sequencing, averaging roughly 3.5 million total reads per sample. Sorted cells were lysed in RLT buffer, and RNA was extracted using DNase-treated RNeasy Micro or Mini kits according to cell number. To prevent cross-contamination, every cell subset was processed on its own, while patient and healthy donor samples were processed together. Using the immunoSEQ multiplex PCR, TCRB sequences were amplified from cDNA into 87-bp fragments spanning the CDR3 region. Sequencing of the amplicons was done on the Illumina HiSeq platform. The study's own analysis went as follows. PCR bias was corrected computationally using synthetic template baselines, and reads within Hamming distance 2 were collapsed, with unmergeable singletons discarded. Reads were aligned against IMGT so that V, D and J genes, CDR3 length and insertions or deletions at six rearrangement sites could be assigned. Within each subset, clonotype counts were normalized to the number of sorted cells before true diversity and Gini coefficients were calculated with the tcR R package. The overlap coefficient, calculated on TCRB nucleotide sequences, was used to quantify repertoire sharing. Out-of-frame TCRB sequences from naive cells were analyzed as a proxy for the pre-selection repertoire. TCRdb limited this immuneACCESS table to in-frame rearrangements with V and J called. A share of clones is missing; checked studies link under half to unresolved V genes, and the rest is unexplained. V and J calls plus clone size are reproduced from that table; the DNA served to infer D and trimming. Recorded for this sample are 250,000 to 300,000 clones; 14% of them occurred a single time. More than 0.015% of the sample is taken by the ten largest.

General findings and caveats noted by the study authors: PCR may preferentially amplify shorter templates, but because patient and control samples were amplified and corrected together, any resulting skew would affect both groups equally. Naive, central memory and regulatory TCRB repertoires appeared to be more alike among patients than among healthy donors. At VDJ recombination sites, type 1 diabetes patients had fewer insertions and more deleted nucleotides, which implies abnormalities in thymic rearrangement. Type 1 diabetes patients showed a moderate but significant shortening of TCRB CDR3 length in all four CD4+ subsets. Only small numbers of individuals were included in the HLA sub-analyses, which left unresolved whether HLA type had any influence on TCRB rearrangement. Because cDNA rather than genomic DNA was sequenced, highly expressing activated cells could have been over-represented, although no difference in activation and CD3 levels was found between groups.

Unmatched junction bases come to 6, with V trimmed by 6 bases and J by 3 bases. CDR1 and CDR2, looked up from the germline V gene, are KGHSH and LQKENI. The CDR3, cysteine through phenylalanine, is 15 amino acids long. Only the CDR3 part of the read is kept: 45 bases, read in frame from the first base. The V gene is TRBV18 and the J gene is TRBJ2-1; TRBD1 aligns with 9 central bases. The sequence came from a young man with type 1 diabetes. The sequenced material came from naive CD4+ T cells from blood. The sample's cell subset or site, from its label and the paper: true naive CD4+ T cells. The CDR3 reads CASSSDRGNYNEQFF. The bases read TGTGCCAGCTCGTCGGACAGGGGCAACTACAATGAGCAGTTCTTC.